This TCR beta chain comes out of a study of long-term antiretroviral therapy in people with HIV. Germline V gives CDR1 SGHDT, CDR2 YYEEEE. V was cut by 0 bases and J by 4 bases, with 11 bases left in between. This CDR3 is built from 14 residues. Runs used v3.0 of the immunoSEQ assay and were done at survey level. Generated by immunoSEQ multiplex PCR, the TCRdb table keeps only in-frame clones and is missing some. The sample lists 15,000 to 20,000 clones, 75% to 85% seen once, with roughly 4.5% in the top ten. The source material was unsorted PBMCs, sampled 0.1 years before starting antiretroviral therapy. The sequence came from a man between 18 and 35 years old with HIV. This chain joins TRBV5-6 and TRBJ2-7, with D tentatively TRBD2 (7 bases). The CDR3, as DNA: TGTGCCAGCAGCTTGGTCCGGGGGGCGTACGAGCAGTACTTC. Protein: CASSLVRGAYEQYF.